The 32 T cell receptor beta chains reported below all come from one sample, sequenced in a study of PD-1 blockade in classical Hodgkin lymphoma. Only in-frame clones appear in the TCRdb table, and some are missing; sequencing was by immunoSEQ multiplex PCR. The profile covers roughly 100,000 clones, with more than 85% appearing a single time and more than 6.5% taken by the ten largest. Brentuximab vedotin exposure varied, and every patient relapsed after autologous stem cell transplantation. The sample was peripheral blood mononuclear cells (PBMCs), taken before the second cycle of nivolumab. Receptors originate from a human donor with classical Hodgkin lymphoma.

The chain uses TRBV5-4 and TRBJ1-1; D might be TRBD1 (5 bases). The V end was cut by 5 bases, the J end by 5 bases, with 16 bases between. There are 14 residues in the CDR3. CDR1 SGHNT and CDR2 YYREEE come from the germline V gene (reference sequence). CDR3 protein: CASSLYTGVTEAFF. The CDR3 DNA reads TGTGCCAGCAGTTTATATACGGGGGTGACTGAAGCTTTCTTT.

J is TRBJ1-2 and V is TRBV6-5; 8 positions agree with TRBD1. This CDR3 region has 13 residues. Germline V lookup: CDR1 MNHEY, CDR2 SVGAGI. Unmatched junction bases numbered 2, after V lost 5 bases and J lost 3 bases. The CDR3 loop reads CASSGQGYYGYTF. The CDR3 nucleotides are TGTGCCAGCAGTGGACAGGGCTACTATGGCTACACCTTC.

This chain links TRBV11-2 with TRBJ1-1; D uncertain. The CDR3 extends over 13 amino acids. V lost 3 bases, J lost 3 bases, and 8 bases lay in between. CDR1 is SGHAT, CDR2 FQNNGV, per germline. The CDR3 DNA reads as TGTGCCAGCAGCTTTAAGGGCTACACTGAAGCTTTCTTT. This gives the protein CASSFKGYTEAFF.

This clone was seen only a few times. Other DNA sequences within the sample encode an identical CDR3. This chain uses TRBV4-2 with TRBJ1-2; 8 bases are shared with TRBD1. V shed 4 bases and J 3 bases; nucleotides not matched to a gene: 4. Germline lookup yields CDR1 LGHNA and CDR2 YNFKEQ. This CDR3 spans 14 amino acids. The CDR3 sequence is CASSPRQGHYGYTF. CDR3 coding DNA: TGTGCCAGCAGCCCCAGACAGGGGCACTATGGCTACACCTTC.

CDR3 sequence (DNA): TGTGCCAGCAGCCGCCGGGACTACGAGCAGTACTTC. Its protein product is CASSRRDYEQYF. The J gene is TRBJ2-7, the V gene TRBV7-2; possible D gene TRBD2, 5 bases. Between the trimmed V and J ends, which lost 5 bases and 3 bases, there was a span of 8 bases. The CDR3 extends over 12 amino acids. Per germline, CDR1 SGHTA and CDR2 FQGNSA. Full variable domain (remainder filled in from reference TRBV7-2 and TRBJ2-7): GAGVSQSPSNKVTEKGKDVELRCDPISGHTALYWYRQSLGQGLEFLIYFQGNSAPDKSGLPSDRFSAERTGGSVSTLTIQRTQQEDSAVYLCASSRRDYEQYFGPGTRLTVT.

This clone was picked up a small number of times. The chain couples TRBV23-1 to TRBJ1-2; TRBD1 aligns across 7 bases. TRBV23-1 is assigned to the ORF class and has an uncertain function. The CDR3 contains 13 residues. The ends lost 4 bases at V and 3 bases at J; junction bases unmatched: 2. DNA of the CDR3: TGCGCCAGCAGTCCCGACAGGGACTATGGCTACACCTTC. Translating gives CASSPDRDYGYTF.

This chain connects TRBV27 to TRBJ1-5, with 10 bases identical to TRBD1. Germline V CDR1 and CDR2: MNHEY, SMNVEV (reference sequence). CDR3 length: 19 residues. Germline trimming cut 6 bases from V and 1 base from J; bases unmatched to any gene: 15. In nucleotides, the CDR3 is TGTGCCAGCAGGTCGCATTCGGGACGGGACAGGGGAAGCAATCAGCCCCAGCATTTT. The encoded protein is CASRSHSGRDRGSNQPQHF.

The chain is built from TRBV7-2 and TRBJ2-7; possible D gene TRBD1, 6 bases. The CDR3 covers 13 residues. Trimming took 6 bases from V and 2 from J, leaving 11 bases between them. Germline lookup yields CDR1 SGHTA and CDR2 FQGNSA. The chain's CDR3 is CASSWGPAYEQYF. CDR3 bases: TGTGCCAGCAGTTGGGGGCCAGCCTACGAGCAGTACTTC.

This clone was seen only once. The V gene is TRBV4-2, the J gene TRBJ2-7; possibly TRBD1 for D (5 bases). Trimming took 0 bases from V and 6 from J, leaving 15 bases between them. Germline V CDR1 and CDR2: LGHNA, YNFKEQ. This CDR3 is built from 15 residues. CDR3: CASSQDSGRAVEQYF. The CDR3 DNA reads as TGTGCCAGCAGCCAAGATAGTGGCAGGGCTGTCGAGCAGTACTTC.

The rearrangement joins TRBV28 to TRBJ1-1; a weak D match, TRBD1 (5 bases). Germline values: CDR1 MDHEN, CDR2 SYDVKM. The CDR3 totals 15 residues. The ends were cut back, 6 bases at V and 6 bases at J, with 20 bases in the middle. CDR3 region: CASSPPRGGRSEAFF. CDR3 nucleotides: TGTGCCAGCAGCCCCCCTCGGGGGGGAAGGTCTGAAGCTTTCTTT.

V and J are TRBV19 and TRBJ1-2; D might be TRBD1 (6 bases). Germline CDR1 reads LNHDA; CDR2 reads SQIVND (reference sequence). The V end lost 0 bases, the J end lost 4 bases, and 9 bases lay between the germline ends. CDR3 size: 14 residues. The CDR3 coding sequence is TGTGCCAGTAGTATAGATCGGACAGTCTATGGCTACACCTTC. Its protein product is CASSIDRTVYGYTF.

The chain combines TRBV5-6 with TRBJ1-5; the D is unclear. Germline CDR1 SGHDT, CDR2 YYEEEE. The V end was cut by 3 bases, the J end by 0 bases, with 16 bases between. The CDR3 loop spans 17 amino acids. The CDR3: CASSSLAKPNSNQPQHF. The CDR3 DNA reads as TGTGCCAGCAGCTCTCTGGCCAAGCCAAATAGCAATCAGCCCCAGCATTTT.

V usage is TRBV2 and J usage is TRBJ1-1; 11 nucleotides agree with TRBD1. This CDR3 spans 16 amino acids. V lost 5 bases to trimming and J lost 0 bases; unmatched junction nucleotides: 5. Germline CDR1 reads SNHLY; CDR2 reads FYNNEI. The CDR3 protein is CASSFRTGGLNTEAFF. CDR3 DNA sequence: TGTGCCAGCAGTTTTAGGACAGGGGGCCTGAACACTGAAGCTTTCTTT.

J is TRBJ1-5 and V is TRBV10-2, with D uncertain. V gave up 10 bases and J gave up 5 bases, with 15 bases separating them. CDR1 and CDR2 from the germline V gene are WSHSY and SAAADI. The CDR3 length is 13 residues. CDR3 DNA sequence: TGCGCCACCTCTTGGGTTATCGATCAGCCCCAGCATTTT. Translating gives CATSWVIDQPQHF.

This rearrangement joins TRBV7-9 to TRBJ2-7, with 7 bases lining up with TRBD1. Trimming cost V 2 bases and J 5 bases; bases outside gene matches: 6. Germline CDR1 and CDR2: SEHNR and FQNEAQ (reference sequence). CDR3 length: 14 residues. As DNA, the CDR3 is TGTGCCAGCAGCTTAATTCGACAGGGAAACGAGCAGTACTTC. Protein product: CASSLIRQGNEQYF.

This chain uses TRBV5-6 with TRBJ1-2; D is uncertain. CDR3 length equals 12 residues. Germline V gives CDR1 SGHDT, CDR2 YYEEEE. V gave up 4 bases and J gave up 4 bases, with 8 bases separating them. The CDR3 reads CASSRSGYGYTF. In DNA form, the CDR3 reads TGTGCCAGCAGCCGATCAGGCTATGGCTACACCTTC.

The rearrangement links TRBV4-2 to TRBJ2-2; D is unclear. Germline V gives CDR1 LGHNA, CDR2 YNFKEQ. The CDR3 has 13 residues. Trimming stripped 4 bases from V and 6 bases from J, with 9 bases between. CDR3 protein: CASSPRPAGELFF. In DNA form, the CDR3 reads TGTGCCAGCAGCCCGCGACCGGCCGGGGAGCTGTTTTTT.

The gene calls are TRBV11-2 and TRBJ2-3; D is uncertain. In germline, CDR1 is SGHAT, CDR2 FQNNGV. The V and J ends lost 2 bases and 2 bases respectively, with 8 bases between them. The CDR3 is 14 residues long. CDR3 DNA sequence: TGTGCCAGCAGCTTACTGGCGGCCACAGATACGCAGTATTTT. Protein product: CASSLLAATDTQYF.

The genes are TRBV6-5 and TRBJ2-4, with TRBD2 as a possible D gene (5 bases). Germline V CDR1 and CDR2: MNHEY, SVGAGI. V lost 5 bases and J lost 0, with 5 bases in between. This CDR3 has 13 amino acids. CDR3 protein: CASSRGAKNIQYF. CDR3 in DNA: TGTGCCAGCAGTCGGGGAGCCAAAAACATTCAGTACTTC.

The V and J genes are TRBV4-3 and TRBJ2-1; no definite D call. In germline, CDR1 is LGHNA, CDR2 YSLEER. The V and J ends lost 0 bases and 0 bases respectively, with 6 bases between them. CDR3 length: 15 residues. CDR3 sequence reads: CASSQEGFSYNEQFF. The CDR3 nucleotides are TGCGCCAGCAGCCAAGAAGGGTTCTCCTACAATGAGCAGTTCTTC.

The chain couples TRBV27 to TRBJ1-2; the match to TRBD1 covers 7 bases. V trimming: 4 bases; J trimming: 2 bases; junction bases outside the gene matches: 4. Germline loops: CDR1 MNHEY, CDR2 SMNVEV (reference sequence). This CDR3 spans 14 amino acids. This chain's CDR3 is CASSSGGQNYGYTF. The CDR3 bases are TGTGCCAGCAGTTCCGGGGGACAGAACTATGGCTACACCTTC.

The V gene is TRBV28, the J gene TRBJ1-1, with 7 bases fitting TRBD1. This CDR3 comprises 14 residues. In germline, CDR1 is MDHEN, CDR2 SYDVKM. The J segment lost 2 bases and the V segment lost 5 bases, leaving 5 bases of the junction unmatched. The CDR3, as DNA: TGTGCCAGCAGTCCTGGGACAGCCAACACTGAAGCTTTCTTT. The encoded protein is CASSPGTANTEAFF.

The chain has TRBV5-4 and TRBJ2-5; 8 nucleotides line up with TRBD2. The germline V gene has CDR1 SGHNT and CDR2 YYREEE (reference sequence). The CDR3 length is 14 residues. V shed 4 bases, J shed 4 bases, and the junction held 6 bases outside the gene matches. The CDR3 here is CASSAGGRGETQYF. The CDR3, as DNA: TGTGCCAGCAGCGCGGGGGGCAGGGGAGAGACCCAGTACTTC.

The rearrangement links TRBV29-1 to TRBJ2-1; unclear D gene. The germline V gene has CDR1 SQVTM and CDR2 ANQGSEA. With 3 bases removed from V and 0 bases from J, the gap between germline ends came to 12 bases. The CDR3 runs to 15 residues. The CDR3 sequence: CSVEGSPISYNEQFF. CDR3 DNA sequence: TGCAGCGTTGAGGGCAGTCCGATCTCCTACAATGAGCAGTTCTTC.

This clone was recorded a few times. This sequence joins TRBV6-6 and TRBJ2-7, with TRBD2 identical over 7 bases. Looked up from germline, CDR1 is MNHNY and CDR2 is SVGAGI (reference sequence). The CDR3 runs to 13 residues. J gave up 5 bases and V 2 bases, and 3 bases lay outside the gene matches. In DNA, the CDR3 is TGTGCCAGCAGTTACCGGGGAGGGGACGAGCAGTACTTC. Its translation is CASSYRGGDEQYF.

This chain connects TRBV19 to TRBJ2-2; 8 nucleotides agree with TRBD1. The CDR3 has 14 residues. Germline CDR1 LNHDA, CDR2 SQIVND (reference sequence). The ends lost 6 bases at V and 4 bases at J; junction bases unmatched: 4. The CDR3 DNA reads as TGTGCCAGTAGCGGACAGGGTTTCACCGGGGAGCTGTTTTTT. Translating gives CASSGQGFTGELFF.

The V gene is TRBV27, the J gene TRBJ2-7; 11 nucleotides match TRBD1. V was clipped by 6 bases and J by 4 bases; unmatched bases: 5. The germline V gene encodes CDR1 MNHEY and CDR2 SMNVEV (reference sequence). CDR3 length: 14 residues. The CDR3 DNA sequence: TGTGCCAGCAGACCCGGGACAGGGGGTTACGAGCAGTACTTC. It translates to CASRPGTGGYEQYF.

V gene TRBV9 combines with J gene TRBJ1-1, with D perhaps TRBD1 (5 bases). Trimming cost V 4 bases and J 1 base, with 11 bases left between them. Germline V gene data show CDR1 as SGDLS and CDR2 as YYNGEE. This CDR3 comprises 14 residues. CDR3 loop: CASSPGTRNTEAFF. Written as DNA, the CDR3 is TGTGCCAGCAGCCCCGGGACGAGGAACACTGAAGCTTTCTTT.

The rearrangement joins TRBV20-1 to TRBJ1-2, with unresolved D. The CDR3 has 11 residues. Trimming pared 7 bases from V and 4 bases from J, leaving 10 bases between. The germline CDR1 and CDR2 sequences are DFQATT and SNEGSKA (reference sequence). The CDR3 nucleotides are TGCAGTGATGGAGGGATCTATGGCTACACCTTC. This translates into CSDGGIYGYTF.

The rearrangement uses TRBV28 and TRBJ1-2; perhaps TRBD1 as D (5 bases). The germline CDR1 and CDR2 sequences are MDHEN and SYDVKM. The CDR3 has 14 residues. The ends were cut back, 4 bases at V and 8 bases at J, with 17 bases in the middle. CDR3 sequence reads: CASSSIPRGAGYTF. In nucleotides, the CDR3 is TGTGCCAGCAGTTCTATACCGCGCGGGGCCGGCTACACCTTC.

The chain combines TRBV11-2 with TRBJ1-5, with a possible D match to TRBD1 (6 bases). Trimming cost V 5 bases and J 1 base, with 12 bases left between them. The germline V gene encodes CDR1 SGHAT and CDR2 FQNNGV. The CDR3 covers 15 residues. Here the CDR3 reads CASSPGGASNQPQHF. The CDR3 DNA follows: TGTGCCAGCAGCCCCGGGGGGGCAAGCAATCAGCCCCAGCATTTT.

This chain connects TRBV7-2 to TRBJ2-2, with 14 bases identical to TRBD2. The CDR3 has 18 residues. Germline V CDR1 and CDR2: SGHTA, FQGNSA. V lost 3 bases to trimming and J lost 1 base; unmatched junction nucleotides: 4. The CDR3 coding sequence is TGTGCCAGCAGCTTGGACGGACTAGCGGGGGGGAACACCGGGGAGCTGTTTTTT. It encodes CASSLDGLAGGNTGELFF.